This T cell receptor (beta chain) was recovered during a study of blood T cells in healthy people across ages. Germline-derived CDR1 and CDR2 are DFQATT and SNEGSKA (reference sequence). The CDR3 contains 13 residues. About this clonotype itself: The antigen is undetermined.

Every sample yielded at least 6 million isolated PBMCs. Overall study results and limits: TCR beta diversity, measured per million T cells, fell in a roughly linear way with age.

Alongside a J-beta primer mix, a sample-barcoded 5' primer served in a second PCR lasting about 7 to 11 cycles. MiXCR, run by TCRdb on the 5' RACE reads, gives a single entry per CDR3 protein. The sample comprises roughly 500,000 distinct CDR3 sequences, more than 20% of which are singletons, and approximately 10% rests with the top ten. These data were also reused for a study on T cells of mothers and their children. That report notes: Material was donated by three healthy Caucasian mothers and their six children. It was observed that no persistent microchimeric T cell clones could be detected.

V and J are TRBV20-1 and TRBJ2-1; 7 bases fit TRBD2. The DNA matches TRBJ2-5 better at its end, which makes the J call doubtful. Sequenced: blood. The TCR was taken from a boy aged 5-17 years in good health. CDR3 coding DNA: TGCAGTGCCGCTCCGGGGGGTCAAGAGACCCAGTACTTC. Protein sequence: CSAAPGGQETQYF.